The source of this T cell receptor beta chain is a study of beta chain features in type 1 diabetes. Study-wide results and limits: For Type 1 diabetes patients, all four CD4+ subsets carried TCRB CDR3s that were moderately but significantly shorter.

The germline CDR1 and CDR2 sequences are PRHDT and FYEKMQ (reference sequence). This CDR3 has 18 amino acids. V lost 4 bases, J lost 2 bases, and 10 bases stayed unmatched. The entirety of the isolated RNA underwent reverse transcription, so expressed TCRB transcripts were sequenced. The table came from immunoSEQ multiplex PCR; TCRdb's copy has only in-frame clones and leaves some out. The data contain about 300,000 clones, about 8.5% of them seen just once; the ten biggest clones take up approximately 0.99%. In its sample, this clone was seen a few times. Antigen: not known. The TCR comes from a woman between 18 and 30 years old in good health. The sequenced material came from central memory CD4+ T cells from blood. The chain links TRBV13 to TRBJ2-1; TRBD2 matches 11 bases. This CDR3 reads CASSSGTSGQMAYNEQFF. CDR3 bases: TGTGCCAGCAGCTCGGGGACTAGCGGCCAGATGGCCTACAATGAGCAGTTCTTC.